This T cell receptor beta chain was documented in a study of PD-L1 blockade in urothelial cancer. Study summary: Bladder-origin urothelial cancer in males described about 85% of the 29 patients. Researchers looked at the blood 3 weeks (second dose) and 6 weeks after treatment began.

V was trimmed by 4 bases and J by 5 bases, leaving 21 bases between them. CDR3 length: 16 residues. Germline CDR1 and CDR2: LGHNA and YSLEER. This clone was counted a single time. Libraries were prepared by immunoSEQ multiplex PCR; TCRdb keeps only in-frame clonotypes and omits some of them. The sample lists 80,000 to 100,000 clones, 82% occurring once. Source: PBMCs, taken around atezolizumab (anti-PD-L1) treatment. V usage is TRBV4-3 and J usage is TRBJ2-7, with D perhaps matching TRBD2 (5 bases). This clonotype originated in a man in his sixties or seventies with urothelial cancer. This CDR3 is CASSRAGDLTRDEQYF. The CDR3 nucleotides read TGCGCCAGCAGCCGAGCAGGTGACCTTACGAGGGACGAGCAGTACTTC.